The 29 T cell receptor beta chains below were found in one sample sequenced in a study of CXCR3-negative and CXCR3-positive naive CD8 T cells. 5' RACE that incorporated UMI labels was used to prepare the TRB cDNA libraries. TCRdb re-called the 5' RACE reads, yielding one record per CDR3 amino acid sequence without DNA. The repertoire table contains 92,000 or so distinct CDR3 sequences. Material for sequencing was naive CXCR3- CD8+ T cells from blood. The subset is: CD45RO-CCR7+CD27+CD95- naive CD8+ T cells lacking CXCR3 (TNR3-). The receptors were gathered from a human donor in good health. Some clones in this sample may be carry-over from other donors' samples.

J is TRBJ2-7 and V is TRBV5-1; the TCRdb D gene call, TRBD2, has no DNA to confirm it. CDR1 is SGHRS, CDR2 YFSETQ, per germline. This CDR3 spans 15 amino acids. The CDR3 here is CASSLISGAPYEQYF. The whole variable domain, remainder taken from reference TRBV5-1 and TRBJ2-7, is KAGVTQTPRYLIKTRGQQVTLSCSPISGHRSVSWYQQTPGQGLQFLFEYFSETQRNKGNFPGRFSGRQFSNSRSEMNVSTLELGDSALYLCASSLISGAPYEQYFGPGTRLTVT.

The CDR3 loop is CASSSTVMSEAFF. The chain is built from TRBV7-6 and TRBJ1-1. The CDR3 runs 13 residues. Looked up from germline, CDR1 is SGHVS and CDR2 is FNYEAQ.

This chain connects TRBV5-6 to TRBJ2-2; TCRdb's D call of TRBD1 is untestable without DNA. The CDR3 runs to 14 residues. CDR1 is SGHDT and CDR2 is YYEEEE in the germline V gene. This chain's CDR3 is CASREDRNTGELFF. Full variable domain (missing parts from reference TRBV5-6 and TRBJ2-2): DAGVTQSPTHLIKTRGQQVTLRCSPKSGHDTVSWYQQALGQGPQFIFQYYEEEERQRGNFPDRFSGHQFPNYSSELNVNALLLGDSALYLCASREDRNTGELFFGEGSRLTVL.

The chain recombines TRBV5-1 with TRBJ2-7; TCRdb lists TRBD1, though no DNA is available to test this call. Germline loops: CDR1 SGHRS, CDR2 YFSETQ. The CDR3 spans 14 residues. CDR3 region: CASSPEGGTYEQYF.

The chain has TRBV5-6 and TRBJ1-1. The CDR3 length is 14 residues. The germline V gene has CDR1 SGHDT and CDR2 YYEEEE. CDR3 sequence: CASGLGGLGTEAFF.

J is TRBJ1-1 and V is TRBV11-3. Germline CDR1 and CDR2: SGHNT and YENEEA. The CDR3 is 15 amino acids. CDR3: CASSQRGGTNTEAFF. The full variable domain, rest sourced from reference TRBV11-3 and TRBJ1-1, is EAGVVQSPRYKIIEKKQPVAFWCNPISGHNTLYWYLQNLGQGPELLIRYENEEAVDDSQLPKDRFSAERLKGVDSTLKIQPAELGDSAVYLCASSQRGGTNTEAFFGQGTRLTVV.

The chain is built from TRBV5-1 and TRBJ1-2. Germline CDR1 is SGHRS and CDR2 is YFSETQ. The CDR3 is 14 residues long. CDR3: CASSLEPAGNGYTF.

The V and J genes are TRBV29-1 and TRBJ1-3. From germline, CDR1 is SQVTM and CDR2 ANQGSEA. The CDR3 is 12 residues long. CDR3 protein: CSVVVSGNTIYF.

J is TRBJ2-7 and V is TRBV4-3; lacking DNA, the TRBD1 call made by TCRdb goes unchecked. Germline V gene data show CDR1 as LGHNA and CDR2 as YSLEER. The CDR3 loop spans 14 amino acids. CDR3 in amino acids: CASSYDRGDYEQYF.

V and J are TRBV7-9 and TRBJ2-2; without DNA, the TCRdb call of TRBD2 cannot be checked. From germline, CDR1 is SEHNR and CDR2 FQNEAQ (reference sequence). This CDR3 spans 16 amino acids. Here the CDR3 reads CASSPMAGLKEGELFF.

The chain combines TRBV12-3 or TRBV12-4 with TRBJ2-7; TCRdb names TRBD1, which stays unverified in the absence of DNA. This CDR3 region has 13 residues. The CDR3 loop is CASSPGTSNEQYF.

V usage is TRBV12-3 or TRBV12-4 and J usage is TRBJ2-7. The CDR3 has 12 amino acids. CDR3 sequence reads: CASSTLAYEQYF.

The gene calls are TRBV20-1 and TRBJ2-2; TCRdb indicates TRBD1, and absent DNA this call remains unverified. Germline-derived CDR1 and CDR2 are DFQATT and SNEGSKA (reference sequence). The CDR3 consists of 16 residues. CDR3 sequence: CSTILRGDSSPEELFF.

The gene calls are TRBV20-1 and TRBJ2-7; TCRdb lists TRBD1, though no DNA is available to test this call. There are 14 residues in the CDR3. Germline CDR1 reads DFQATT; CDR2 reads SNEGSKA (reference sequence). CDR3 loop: CSANPGQGSYEQYF.

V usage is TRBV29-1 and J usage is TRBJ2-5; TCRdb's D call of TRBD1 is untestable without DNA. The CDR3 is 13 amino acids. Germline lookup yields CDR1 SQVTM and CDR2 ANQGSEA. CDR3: CSVSPGAGETQYF.

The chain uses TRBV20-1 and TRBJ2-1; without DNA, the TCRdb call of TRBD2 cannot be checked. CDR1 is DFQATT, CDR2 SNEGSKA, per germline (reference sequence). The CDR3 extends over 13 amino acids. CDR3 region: CSARRLNPAEQFF.

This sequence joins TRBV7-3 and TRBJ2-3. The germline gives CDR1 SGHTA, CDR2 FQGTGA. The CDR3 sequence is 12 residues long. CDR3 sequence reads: CASSLDPDTQYF. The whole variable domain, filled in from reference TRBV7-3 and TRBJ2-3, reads GAGVSQTPSNKVTEKGKYVELRCDPISGHTALYWYRQSLGQGPEFLIYFQGTGAADDSGLPNDRFFAVRPEGSVSTLKIQRTERGDSAVYLCASSLDPDTQYFGPGTRLTVL.

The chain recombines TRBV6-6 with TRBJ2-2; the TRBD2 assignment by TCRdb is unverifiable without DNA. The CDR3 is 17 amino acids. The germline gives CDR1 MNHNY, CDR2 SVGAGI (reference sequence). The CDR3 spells CASSYSMTSGRAGELFF.

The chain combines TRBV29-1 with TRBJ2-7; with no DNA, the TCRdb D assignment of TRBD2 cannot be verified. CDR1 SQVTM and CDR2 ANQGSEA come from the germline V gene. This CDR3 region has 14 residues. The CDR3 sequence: CSVVSGAIPYEQYF.

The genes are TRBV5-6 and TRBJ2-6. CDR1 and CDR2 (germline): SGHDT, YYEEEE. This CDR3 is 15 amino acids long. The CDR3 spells CASSKGHSGANVLTF.

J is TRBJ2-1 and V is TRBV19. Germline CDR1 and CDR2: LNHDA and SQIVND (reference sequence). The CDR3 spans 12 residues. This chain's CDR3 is CASSIGNNEQFF.

The CDR3 sequence is CASGLTAYGYTF. This sequence joins TRBV6-6 and TRBJ1-2; there is no DNA to check the TCRdb D call of TRBD1. Germline CDR1 reads MNHNY; CDR2 reads SVGAGI (reference sequence). The CDR3 is 12 residues long.

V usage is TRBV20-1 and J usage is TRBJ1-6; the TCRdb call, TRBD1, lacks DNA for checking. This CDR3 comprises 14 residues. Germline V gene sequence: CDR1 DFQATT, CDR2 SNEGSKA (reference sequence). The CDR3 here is CSASRTGSNSPLQF.

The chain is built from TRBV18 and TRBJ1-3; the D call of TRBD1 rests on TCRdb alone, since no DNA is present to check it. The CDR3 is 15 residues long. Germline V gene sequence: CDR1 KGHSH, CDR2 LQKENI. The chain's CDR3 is CASSLGQASGNTIYF.

CDR3 sequence: CSVDDREYGYTF. The J gene is TRBJ1-2, the V gene TRBV29-1. CDR3 length: 12 amino acids. Germline-derived CDR1 and CDR2 are SQVTM and ANQGSEA.

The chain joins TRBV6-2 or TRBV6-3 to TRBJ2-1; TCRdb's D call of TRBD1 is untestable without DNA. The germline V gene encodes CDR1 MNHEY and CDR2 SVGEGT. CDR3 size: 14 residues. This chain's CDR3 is CASSPGSTTNEQFF.

The CDR3 sequence: CASKLGANTEAFF. The gene calls are TRBV6-5 and TRBJ1-1; the D call from TCRdb, TRBD1, cannot be confirmed without DNA. Germline lookup yields CDR1 MNHEY and CDR2 SVGAGI. This CDR3 contains 13 residues.

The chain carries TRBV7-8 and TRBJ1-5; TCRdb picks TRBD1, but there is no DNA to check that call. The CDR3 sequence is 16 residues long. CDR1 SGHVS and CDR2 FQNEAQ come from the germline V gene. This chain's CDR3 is CASSLTPPSGDQPQHF.

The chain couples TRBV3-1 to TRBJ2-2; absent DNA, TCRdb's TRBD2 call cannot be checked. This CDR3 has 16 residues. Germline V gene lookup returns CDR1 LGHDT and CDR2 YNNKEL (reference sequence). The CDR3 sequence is CASSHEGPLTSGELFF.